One and the same sample provided the 29 T cell receptor beta chains below, sequenced in a study of early T cells in non-severe SARS-CoV-2 infection. TCRdb passed the 5' RACE reads through MiXCR, listing each CDR3 protein once. The sample carries under 25,000 distinct CDR3 sequences, 3.5% to 5.5% recorded once. Sample: whole blood. These receptors all stem from an adult who was a healthcare worker with PCR-confirmed SARS-CoV-2 infection or an uninfected control (not recorded which).

This clonotype has a count of ten or more. CDR3 residues: CASSLAGTRGTEAFF. Written as DNA, the CDR3 is TGTGCCAGCAGTTTAGCAGGAACCCGGGGGACTGAAGCTTTCTTT. The chain recombines TRBV12-3 or TRBV12-4 with TRBJ1-1; D possibly corresponds to TRBD1 (5 bases). Trimming took 0 bases from V and 5 from J, leaving 13 bases between them. The CDR3 contains 15 residues.

This clonotype occurred many times. This chain uses TRBV19 with TRBJ1-1; 12 nucleotides line up with TRBD1. The V and J ends lost 5 bases and 6 bases, in that order; junction bases with no gene match: 10. The CDR3 covers 16 residues. CDR1 and CDR2 (germline): LNHDA, SQIVND (reference sequence). This CDR3 is CASSGKPGQGASEAFF. In nucleotides, the CDR3 is TGTGCCAGTAGTGGCAAACCGGGACAGGGGGCTTCTGAAGCTTTCTTT.

The V and J genes are TRBV7-2 and TRBJ2-7; 10 nucleotides match TRBD2. The CDR3 runs 15 residues. V lost 5 bases, J lost 0 bases, and 4 bases stayed unmatched. CDR1 SGHTA and CDR2 FQGNSA come from the germline V gene. CDR3 DNA sequence: TGTGCCAGCAGCCTTAGCGGGGGGTTCTCCTACGAGCAGTACTTC. Its protein product is CASSLSGGFSYEQYF.

This clonotype was detected many times. V and J are TRBV18 and TRBJ2-3; no definite D call. This CDR3 region has 15 residues. V was shortened by 2 bases and J by 8 bases, with 17 bases between the two germline ends. CDR1 is KGHSH and CDR2 is LQKENI in the germline V gene. CDR3: CASSPALPGQATQYF. DNA for the CDR3: TGTGCCAGCTCACCAGCCCTCCCGGGTCAAGCTACGCAGTATTTT.

This chain uses TRBV7-6 with TRBJ2-5; TRBD2 matches 7 bases. Trimming removed 3 bases from V and 6 bases from J; junction bases left unmatched: 16. The CDR3 has 17 residues. CDR1 and CDR2 from the germline V gene are SGHVS and FNYEAQ. This CDR3 is CASSFLGTTPVGQTQYF. CDR3 DNA sequence: TGTGCCAGCAGCTTCCTCGGGACTACGCCTGTCGGGCAGACCCAGTACTTC.

This clonotype was counted at least ten times. The chain uses TRBV20-1 and TRBJ2-5; maybe TRBD2 (6 bases). The CDR3 sequence is 13 residues long. Germline loops: CDR1 DFQATT, CDR2 SNEGSKA (reference sequence). Trimming took off 3 bases at V and 4 bases at J, with 12 bases between the two ends. The CDR3 DNA reads as TGCAGTGCTAGCGTAGCGGTCGCAGAGACCCAGTACTTC. Residues: CSASVAVAETQYF.

The chain couples TRBV29-1 to TRBJ2-3, with D hard to call. The V end lost 4 bases, the J end lost 0 bases, and 11 bases lay between the germline ends. This CDR3 contains 14 residues. Germline CDR1 is SQVTM and CDR2 is ANQGSEA. The CDR3 DNA reads TGCAGCGTTGGGGCCGCAGGCAGCACAGATACGCAGTATTTT. Amino acid sequence: CSVGAAGSTDTQYF.

CDR3 protein: CASSNLASGYNEQFF. CDR3 bases: TGTGCCAGTAGTAATTTGGCGAGCGGGTACAATGAGCAGTTCTTC. The chain combines TRBV19 with TRBJ2-1, with a possible D match to TRBD2 (6 bases). Germline V gives CDR1 LNHDA, CDR2 SQIVND (reference sequence). V was clipped by 4 bases and J by 4 bases, with 14 bases between them. The CDR3 totals 15 residues.

This clonotype was counted between two and nine times. The V call is TRBV7-6, the J call TRBJ2-5; perhaps D is TRBD1 or TRBD2 (5 bases each). CDR3 length: 16 residues. Germline V gives CDR1 SGHVS, CDR2 FNYEAQ. Trimming removed 4 bases at V and 5 bases at J, with 20 bases between. CDR3 protein: CASSSYGTDPRETQYF. The CDR3 DNA is TGTGCCAGCAGCTCCTACGGGACGGACCCGCGGGAGACCCAGTACTTC.

At least ten counts were recorded for this clonotype. The chain uses TRBV3-1 and TRBJ2-7; D is unresolved. Germline CDR1 is LGHDT and CDR2 is YNNKEL (reference sequence). This CDR3 is built from 14 residues. The V end lost 3 bases, the J end lost 9 bases, and 18 bases lay between the germline ends. CDR3 nucleotide sequence: TGTGCCAGCAGCCACCTGACCCCCCTCTCGGGGCAGTACTTC. This translates into CASSHLTPLSGQYF.

This clonotype has at least ten counts. The J gene is TRBJ2-5, the V gene TRBV2; D tentatively reads TRBD1 or TRBD2 (6 bases each). Germline V lookup: CDR1 SNHLY, CDR2 FYNNEI. The CDR3 runs 13 residues. V shed 7 bases and J shed 5 bases, with 14 bases lying between them. The CDR3, as DNA: TGTGCCAGCACGGGGGCCGCGGGGGAGACCCAGTACTTC. This encodes CASTGAAGETQYF.

The chain uses TRBV3-1 and TRBJ2-5, with D hard to call. Trimming removed 3 bases at V and 9 bases at J, with 8 bases between. Per the germline V gene, CDR1 is LGHDT and CDR2 is YNNKEL (reference sequence). The CDR3 is 11 residues long. CDR3 nucleotide sequence: TGTGCCAGCAGCCAGGCGATGGCCCAGTACTTC. Translating gives CASSQAMAQYF.

This clonotype was recorded many times. This rearrangement joins TRBV5-6 to TRBJ2-7; D not certain. V lost 0 bases to trimming and J lost 0 bases, with 7 bases between them. This CDR3 is 14 amino acids long. The germline CDR1 and CDR2 sequences are SGHDT and YYEEEE. CDR3 DNA: TGTGCCAGCAGCTTGGCCCACAGCTCCTACGAGCAGTACTTC. This translates into CASSLAHSSYEQYF.

In regard to this clonotype: One end of the junction varies from germline; a read error may be responsible. The chain carries TRBV5-1 and TRBJ2-1; 8 nucleotides agree with TRBD1. CDR1 and CDR2 (germline): SGHRS, YFSETQ. The CDR3 extends over 13 amino acids. This CDR3 is CAGSRDRRDEQFF. In nucleotides, the CDR3 is TGCGCCGGCAGCCGGGACAGGCGGGATGAGCAGTTCTTC.

This clonotype was detected many times. The chain has TRBV5-6 and TRBJ1-1; 7 bases are shared with TRBD1. CDR1 and CDR2 (germline): SGHDT, YYEEEE. V was clipped by 4 bases and J by 0 bases; unmatched bases: 6. The CDR3 runs to 15 residues. The CDR3 spells CASSTMTGLNTEAFF. The CDR3 DNA is TGTGCCAGCAGCACCATGACAGGGCTGAACACTGAAGCTTTCTTT.

This clonotype counts as medium-sized. The gene calls are TRBV29-1 and TRBJ1-4; D is unclear. V lost 5 bases, J lost 5 bases, and 6 bases lay in between. The CDR3 has 11 amino acids. CDR1 and CDR2 from the germline V gene are SQVTM and ANQGSEA. The CDR3 spells CSVILNEKLFF. CDR3 bases: TGCAGCGTTATCCTAAATGAAAAACTGTTTTTT.

This clonotype came up a few times. The V call is TRBV7-2, the J call TRBJ2-5; D is perhaps TRBD1 (5 bases). Germline CDR1 and CDR2: SGHTA and FQGNSA. The CDR3 runs 13 residues. V was clipped by 5 bases and J by 4 bases, with 11 bases between them. CDR3 in amino acids: CASSVMGRETQYF. CDR3 in DNA: TGTGCCAGCAGCGTAATGGGGCGAGAGACCCAGTACTTC.

This clonotype was found many times. The CDR3 loop is CASSPKLWGSPYGYTF. Written as DNA, the CDR3 is TGCGCCAGCAGCCCAAAACTTTGGGGGTCTCCTTATGGCTACACCTTC. This sequence joins TRBV4-3 and TRBJ1-2; TRBD1 is a possible D gene (5 bases). The CDR3 has 16 residues. Trimming stripped 4 bases from V and 5 bases from J, with 20 bases between. Germline CDR1 and CDR2: LGHNA and YSLEER.

This clonotype was counted many times. The gene calls are TRBV3-1 and TRBJ2-4; tentative D call: TRBD1 (5 bases). Germline lookup yields CDR1 LGHDT and CDR2 YNNKEL (reference sequence). The CDR3 sequence is 18 residues long. The germline V and J ends were trimmed by 5 bases and 0 bases, with 20 bases remaining between them. The CDR3 nucleotides read TGTGCCAGCAGCTTAAACCGTGACAGATATTTAGCCAAAAACATTCAGTACTTC. Residues: CASSLNRDRYLAKNIQYF. Using reference TRBV3-1 and TRBJ2-4 for the parts outside the CDR3, the full variable domain is DTAVSQTPKYLVTQMGNDKSIKCEQNLGHDTMYWYKQDSKKFLKIMFSYNNKELIINETVPNRFSPKSPDKAHLNLHINSLELGDSAVYFCASSLNRDRYLAKNIQYFGAGTRLSVL.

This clonotype was counted at least ten times. The chain is built from TRBV7-2 and TRBJ2-1, with 12 positions matching TRBD2. The CDR3 runs to 18 residues. The J segment lost 10 bases and the V segment lost 1 base, leaving 14 bases of the junction unmatched. Germline loops: CDR1 SGHTA, CDR2 FQGNSA. The chain's CDR3 is CASSLVPPSGGATGEQFF. The CDR3 nucleotides are TGTGCCAGCAGCTTAGTCCCCCCTAGCGGGGGGGCTACGGGGGAGCAGTTCTTC.

This clonotype showed up just a few times. The J gene is TRBJ2-3, the V gene TRBV20-1; 8 positions agree with TRBD1. The V gene end was trimmed by 1 base and the J gene end by 6 bases; junction bases not matched to a gene: 6. The length of the CDR3 is 14 residues. The V gene's germline CDR1 is DFQATT and CDR2 SNEGSKA (reference sequence). The CDR3 sequence is CSARGQGAWDTQYF. As DNA, the CDR3 is TGCAGTGCTAGAGGGCAGGGGGCATGGGATACGCAGTATTTT.

V is TRBV19 and J is TRBJ2-3; D is ambiguous. The CDR3 has 14 amino acids. CDR1 LNHDA and CDR2 SQIVND come from the germline V gene (reference sequence). The V end lost 9 bases, the J end lost 6 bases, and 19 bases lay between the germline ends. CDR3 protein: CASAFRDSSDTQYF. As DNA, the CDR3 is TGTGCCAGCGCCTTTCGAGATAGCTCGGATACGCAGTATTTT.

This chain links TRBV7-3 with TRBJ2-6, with D perhaps TRBD1 (5 bases). Trimming stripped 6 bases from V and 11 bases from J, with 14 bases between. The germline CDR1 and CDR2 sequences are SGHTA and FQGTGA. The CDR3 is 13 residues long. CDR3 nucleotides: TGTGCCAGCAGTAAGGGGCAGTCCGACGTCCTGACTTTC. Protein sequence: CASSKGQSDVLTF. Filled out from reference TRBV7-3 and TRBJ2-6, the complete variable domain reads GAGVSQTPSNKVTEKGKYVELRCDPISGHTALYWYRQSLGQGPEFLIYFQGTGAADDSGLPNDRFFAVRPEGSVSTLKIQRTERGDSAVYLCASSKGQSDVLTFGAGSRLTVL.

This clonotype has a count of ten or more. The chain employs TRBV12-3 or TRBV12-4 and TRBJ2-3; no clear D gene. The CDR3 length is 13 residues. With 1 base removed from V and 6 bases from J, the gap between germline ends came to 8 bases. As DNA, the CDR3 is TGTGCCAGCAGTTTAGTAGCAGCCGATACGCAGTATTTT. This translates into CASSLVAADTQYF.

This clonotype was observed at least ten times. V usage is TRBV19 and J usage is TRBJ2-7, with 7 bases identical to TRBD1. Germline trimming cut 3 bases from V and 2 bases from J; bases unmatched to any gene: 19. CDR3 length equals 19 residues. Germline V CDR1 and CDR2: LNHDA, SQIVND (reference sequence). CDR3 loop: CASSIWALSRGRPAYEQYF. The CDR3 coding sequence is TGTGCCAGTAGTATTTGGGCGTTATCGAGGGGGCGCCCAGCCTACGAGCAGTACTTC. Filled out from reference TRBV19 and TRBJ2-7, the complete variable domain reads DGGITQSPKYLFRKEGQNVTLSCEQNLNHDAMYWYRQDPGQGLRLIYYSQIVNDFQKGDIAEGYSVSREKKESFPLTVTSAQKNPTAFYLCASSIWALSRGRPAYEQYFGPGTRLTVT.

This clonotype was recorded a few times. This rearrangement joins TRBV7-8 to TRBJ2-1; 11 bases are shared with TRBD2. This CDR3 has 16 amino acids. Germline V lookup: CDR1 SGHVS, CDR2 FQNEAQ. Trimming took 4 bases from V and 4 from J; bases not matched to a gene: 6. The CDR3 DNA reads as TGTGCCAGCAGCTCCACTAGCGGGGGATCTTACAATGAGCAGTTCTTC. Translating gives CASSSTSGGSYNEQFF.

This clonotype was recorded at least ten times. The chain combines TRBV7-6 with TRBJ2-1; 10 nucleotides align to TRBD2. Trimming took 3 bases from V and 7 from J; bases not matched to a gene: 6. The CDR3 is 15 residues long. Germline loops: CDR1 SGHVS, CDR2 FNYEAQ. Written as DNA, the CDR3 is TGTGCCAGCAGCTTTGGTAGTAGCGGGGGGAATGAGCAGTTCTTC. Translated: CASSFGSSGGNEQFF. The complete variable domain, with remaining parts taken from reference TRBV7-6 and TRBJ2-1, reads GAGVSQSPRYKVTKRGQDVALRCDPISGHVSLYWYRQALGQGPEFLTYFNYEAQQDKSGLPNDRFSAERPEGSISTLTIQRTEQRDSAMYRCASSFGSSGGNEQFFGPGTRLTVL.

This clonotype was counted many times. J is TRBJ2-1 and V is TRBV20-1; D is perhaps TRBD2 (6 bases). The germline V gene encodes CDR1 DFQATT and CDR2 SNEGSKA (reference sequence). This CDR3 is built from 14 residues. V was pared by 0 bases and J by 3 bases, with 9 bases between. Here the CDR3 DNA reads TGCAGTGCTAGAGAGGGGACTGACTACAATGAGCAGTTCTTC. This sequence encodes CSAREGTDYNEQFF.

This clonotype occurred many times. The V and J genes are TRBV29-1 and TRBJ2-3, with D maybe TRBD2 (5 bases). The CDR3 has 15 amino acids. Germline V gene data show CDR1 as SQVTM and CDR2 as ANQGSEA. Trimming cost V 8 bases and J 0 bases, with 18 bases left between them. The CDR3 is CSTRRGGESTDTQYF. The CDR3 DNA sequence: TGCAGCACTAGGCGAGGTGGTGAGAGCACAGATACGCAGTATTTT.